The rows below give T cell receptor beta chains drawn from one sample of a study of control samples from healthy donors and cancer patients. Clones were read by immunoSEQ multiplex PCR, and TCRdb kept only the in-frame ones, dropping some. This sample yields about 110,000 clones, of which 70% to 90% are seen a single time; 3.5% to 4.5% belongs to the top ten. The source material was PBMCs. These receptors all come from a woman in her fifties or sixties with lung cancer. Each CDR3 is given with its conserved first and last residue. D genes are given only for firm matches. The size field is filled for only some rows; it gives once, few, many or a size class.

j_gene,v_gene,d_gene,abundance,len,CDR3aa,CDR3nt
TRBJ1-2,TRBV12-3/TRBV12-4,-,-,13,CASSLARDLGYTF,TGTGCCAGCAGTTTAGCCCGGGACCTAGGCTACACCTTC
TRBJ1-5,TRBV18,-,-,15,CASSPQSGEDQPQHF,TGTGCCAGCTCACCCCAGTCTGGGGAAGATCAGCCCCAGCATTTT
TRBJ2-3,TRBV5-1,TRBD2,-,18,CASSPSGGPPAGTDTQYF,TGCGCCAGCAGCCCTAGCGGGGGGCCCCCAGCCGGCACAGATACGCAGTATTTT
TRBJ1-2,TRBV6-5,TRBD1,-,16,CASSYGGQGANYGYTF,TGTGCCAGCAGTTACGGAGGACAGGGGGCTAACTATGGCTACACCTTC
TRBJ2-5,TRBV7-2,-,-,13,CASSFGSQETQYF,TGTGCCAGCAGCTTCGGCAGTCAAGAGACCCAGTACTTC
TRBJ2-1,TRBV6-2/TRBV6-3,-,-,12,CASSYRGDEQFF,TGTGCCAGCAGTTACAGGGGTGATGAGCAGTTCTTC
TRBJ1-2,TRBV3-1/TRBV3-2,-,-,16,CASSPSDVRGEIMYTF,TGTGCCAGCAGCCCCTCCGACGTGCGGGGTGAAATAATGTACACCTTC
TRBJ1-1,TRBV18,-,once,15,CASSPQGRTNTEAFF,TGTGCCAGCTCACCCCAGGGACGGACGAACACTGAAGCTTTCTTT
TRBJ2-1,TRBV7-3,-,-,14,CASSLGSSYNEQFF,TGTGCCAGCAGCTTGGGGAGCTCCTACAATGAGCAGTTCTTC
TRBJ1-2,TRBV9,TRBD1,-,15,CASSAAEGASYGYTF,TGTGCCAGCAGCGCAGCCGAGGGGGCGAGCTATGGCTACACCTTC
TRBJ2-1,TRBV7-8,-,-,15,CASSPTAYSYNEQFF,TGTGCCAGCAGCCCCACAGCCTACTCCTACAATGAGCAGTTCTTC
TRBJ1-5,TRBV6-2/TRBV6-3,-,-,15,CASSYGGGWSQPQHF,TGTGCCAGCAGTTACGGGGGGGGCTGGAGTCAGCCCCAGCATTTT
TRBJ1-2,TRBV18,-,-,16,CASSPGEQGANYGYTF,TGTGCCAGCTCACCCGGCGAACAGGGAGCTAACTATGGCTACACCTTC
TRBJ1-2,TRBV11-3,-,-,16,CASSLDNRGRGDGYTF,TGTGCCAGCAGCTTAGATAATCGAGGCAGGGGCGATGGCTACACCTTC
TRBJ1-2,TRBV7-3,-,-,13,CASSLAGTSGYTF,TGTGCCAGCAGCTTAGCTGGGACTAGTGGCTACACCTTC
TRBJ2-7,TRBV4-1,TRBD1,few,15,CASSQLGDRGHEQYF,TGCGCCAGCAGCCAATTAGGGGACAGGGGACACGAGCAGTACTTC
TRBJ1-1,TRBV6-6,-,-,15,CASSHEGVVNTEAFF,TGTGCCAGCAGCCACGAAGGGGTTGTCAACACTGAAGCTTTCTTT
TRBJ1-5,TRBV7-9,TRBD1,-,15,CASSWGQGSNQPQHF,TGTGCCAGCAGCTGGGGACAGGGGAGCAATCAGCCCCAGCATTTT
TRBJ1-6,TRBV3-1/TRBV3-2,-,-,13,CASTGNYNSPLHF,TGTGCCAGTACCGGGAACTATAATTCACCCCTCCACTTT
TRBJ2-1,TRBV6-5,TRBD1,-,15,CASSLPGQGANEQFF,TGTGCCAGCAGTCTCCCGGGACAGGGGGCGAATGAGCAGTTCTTC
TRBJ2-7,TRBV27,-,once,15,CASGIQGPPSYEQYF,TGTGCCAGTGGAATTCAGGGTCCCCCCTCCTACGAGCAGTACTTC
TRBJ2-1,TRBV5-1,TRBD2,-,15,CASSLELAGGSRQFF,TGCGCCAGCAGCTTGGAACTAGCGGGAGGGAGCCGGCAGTTCTTC
TRBJ1-2,TRBV2,-,few,14,CASSEGSRGYGYTF,TGTGCCAGCAGTGAAGGCTCCCGTGGCTATGGCTACACCTTC
TRBJ2-5,TRBV6-5,TRBD2,-,14,CASRSGLAGETQYF,TGTGCCAGCAGATCGGGACTAGCGGGAGAGACCCAGTACTTC
TRBJ1-1,TRBV18,TRBD1,-,15,CASSPEQGGNTEAFF,TGTGCCAGCTCACCCGAACAGGGGGGTAACACTGAAGCTTTCTTT
TRBJ2-5,TRBV5-1,-,once,13,CASSFEGEETQYF,TGCGCCAGCAGCTTTGAAGGGGAAGAGACCCAGTACTTC
TRBJ2-1,TRBV7-9,-,-,18,CASSPTLYSGNSYNEQFF,TGTGCCAGCAGCCCCACCCTTTACAGTGGAAACTCCTACAATGAGCAGTTCTTC
TRBJ2-5,TRBV18,-,-,13,CASSPGAQETQYF,TGTGCCAGCTCACCCGGGGCCCAAGAGACCCAGTACTTC
TRBJ2-1,TRBV6-5,-,once,15,CASRTGSSGVGEQFF,TGTGCCAGCAGAACGGGGTCCTCGGGTGTCGGTGAGCAGTTCTTC
TRBJ1-3,TRBV12-3/TRBV12-4,-,few,11,CASSSGDTIYF,TGTGCCAGCAGTTCCGGGGACACCATATATTTT
TRBJ1-3,TRBV6-5,-,-,13,CASRTSSGNTIYF,TGTGCCAGCAGAACTTCCTCTGGAAACACCATATATTTT
TRBJ2-2,TRBV6-5,-,-,15,CASRVVQGNTGELFF,TGTGCCAGCAGAGTCGTCCAGGGGAACACCGGGGAGCTGTTTTTT
TRBJ1-1,TRBV7-2,-,once,14,CASSLVPGAAEAFF,TGTGCCAGCAGCTTAGTTCCGGGGGCCGCTGAAGCTTTCTTT
TRBJ2-2,TRBV3-1/TRBV3-2,-,-,14,CASSQGRNTGELFF,TGTGCCAGCAGCCAAGGGAGGAACACCGGGGAGCTGTTTTTT
TRBJ2-1,TRBV3-1/TRBV3-2,-,-,18,CASSHGRLRGGLYNEQFF,TGTGCCAGCAGCCACGGGAGACTAAGGGGGGGCCTCTACAATGAGCAGTTCTTC
TRBJ1-5,TRBV7-2,-,-,13,CASSLVVGQPQHF,TGTGCCAGCAGCTTAGTGGTGGGTCAGCCCCAGCATTTT
TRBJ2-7,TRBV11-2,-,-,11,CASSSVYEQYF,TGTGCCAGCAGCTCCGTCTACGAGCAGTACTTC
TRBJ2-7,TRBV24-1,-,-,17,CATSDLSRQVTIYEQYF,TGTGCCACCAGTGATTTGTCGCGGCAGGTTACGATCTACGAGCAGTACTTC